This T cell receptor (beta chain) was captured in a study of T cell clones after liver transplantation. Findings and limits, study-wide: A significant post-transplant drop in circulating graft-donor-reactive CD4 TCRbeta sequences occurred in most of the 8 subjects. Rather than being deleted, graft donor-reactive T cells may have moved into the graft.

On this clone: No antigen is known for it.

Sequencing used immunoSEQ multiplex PCR; TCRdb keeps in-frame clones, though not all of them. The data hold 98,000 or so clones, with 82% observed a single time. The CDR3 extends over 13 amino acids. Germline CDR1 MDHEN, CDR2 SYDVKM. Trimming removed 6 bases from V and 4 bases from J, with 9 bases in between. This chain connects TRBV28 to TRBJ1-4; no clear D gene. Sequencing used CD4+ T cells from blood, obtained before liver transplant. The receptor was isolated from a human donor who received a liver transplant. CDR3 amino acids: CASRNWVNEKLFF. CDR3 nucleotides: TGTGCCAGCAGGAATTGGGTTAATGAAAAACTGTTTTTT.